This T cell receptor beta chain was profiled in a study of CD8 T cells in ankylosing spondylitis. TCRdb independently ran MiXCR on the 5' RACE reads; one entry per CDR3 protein. The top ten hold under 15% of the sample, which has some 140,000 distinct CDR3 sequences, more than 5.5% seen once. Germline V gene lookup returns CDR1 DFQATT and CDR2 SNEGSKA (reference sequence). CDR3 length equals 11 residues. Losses at the gene ends were 7 bases for V and 5 bases for J; bases not matched to a gene: 2. In its sample, this clonotype was seen many times. The specimen sequenced was blood, either unsorted or a sorted T cell fraction (not recorded which). V gene TRBV20-1 combines with J gene TRBJ1-1, with TRBD1 matching 9 bases. The receptor comes from a female donor with ankylosing spondylitis or in good health (not recorded which). CDR3 region: CSGQGGTEAFF. The DNA of the CDR3 is TGCAGTGGACAGGGGGGAACTGAAGCTTTCTTT.